One and the same sample provided the 10 T cell receptor beta chains below, sequenced in a study of neoadjuvant nivolumab and ipilimumab in lung cancer. Method: immunoSEQ multiplex PCR; TCRdb's copy keeps in-frame clones and lacks some. This table has about 18,000 clones, 76% appearing once. Sequenced here: tumor tissue, sampled after neoadjuvant nivolumab, alone or with ipilimumab, at or shortly before surgery. These receptors were obtained from an adult with non-small cell lung cancer.

The chain joins TRBV11-2 to TRBJ2-7; no clear D gene. V gave up 5 bases and J gave up 3 bases, with 14 bases separating them. Germline assignment: CDR1 SGHAT and CDR2 FQNNGV. The CDR3 is 14 amino acids. The CDR3 DNA is TGTGCCAGCAGCGAAGACGGTAGACTCTACGAGCAGTACTTC. This codes for CASSEDGRLYEQYF.

The rearrangement links TRBV18 to TRBJ2-5; no definite D call. V was shortened by 3 bases and J by 5 bases, with 16 bases between the two germline ends. The CDR3 runs 15 residues. Germline-derived CDR1 and CDR2 are KGHSH and LQKENI. CDR3 in amino acids: CASSPPEHGRETQYF. The CDR3 DNA follows: TGTGCCAGCTCACCCCCTGAACACGGGCGGGAGACCCAGTACTTC. Supplemented by reference TRBV18 and TRBJ2-5, the full variable domain reads NAGVMQNPRHLVRRRGQEARLRCSPMKGHSHVYWYRQLPEEGLKFMVYLQKENIIDESGMPKERFSAEFPKEGPSILRIQQVVRGDSAAYFCASSPPEHGRETQYFGPGTRLLVL.

The genes are TRBV19 and TRBJ2-2; D is uncertain. Germline CDR1 and CDR2: LNHDA and SQIVND (reference sequence). The germline V and J ends were trimmed by 3 bases and 3 bases, with 11 bases remaining between them. The CDR3 spans 15 residues. CDR3 bases: TGTGCCAGTAGTATTACAAGGGCCTACACCGGGGAGCTGTTTTTT. It codes for CASSITRAYTGELFF.

V is TRBV6-5 and J is TRBJ1-1, with D possibly being TRBD1 (6 bases). The CDR3 length is 14 residues. Germline CDR1 is MNHEY and CDR2 is SVGAGI. V lost 2 bases and J lost 1, with 8 bases in between. The CDR3, as DNA: TGTGCCAGCAGTTACAGGACAGCGAACACTGAAGCTTTCTTT. Its translation: CASSYRTANTEAFF.

The gene calls are TRBV2 and TRBJ1-5; TRBD1 matches at 9 bases. The CDR3 loop spans 16 amino acids. The germline V gene has CDR1 SNHLY and CDR2 FYNNEI. J lost 0 bases, V lost 7 bases, and 7 bases had no gene match. CDR3 in DNA: TGTGCCAGCAAGCCGGGACAGGGTTATAGCAATCAGCCCCAGCATTTT. Its translation is CASKPGQGYSNQPQHF.

The table lists this clone with a few counts. The gene calls are TRBV7-2 and TRBJ2-7; 9 bases agree with TRBD2. The CDR3 length is 17 residues. The J segment lost 2 bases and the V segment lost 5 bases, leaving 13 bases of the junction unmatched. Germline CDR1 is SGHTA and CDR2 is FQGNSA. The CDR3 region is CASSHPRLAAFPYEQYF. Written as DNA, the CDR3 is TGTGCCAGCAGCCACCCCCGACTAGCGGCCTTCCCCTACGAGCAGTACTTC.

This chain connects TRBV9 to TRBJ1-6; D remains unclear. The CDR3 covers 15 residues. V lost 2 bases, J lost 1 base, and 7 bases lay in between. Germline V lookup: CDR1 SGDLS, CDR2 YYNGEE. In DNA form, the CDR3 reads TGTGCCAGCAGCGTGGGCAGATCCTATAATTCACCCCTCCACTTT. Amino acid sequence: CASSVGRSYNSPLHF.

V and J are TRBV7-9 and TRBJ1-1; D gene unclear. Germline CDR1 reads SEHNR; CDR2 reads FQNEAQ (reference sequence). V lost 3 bases to trimming and J lost 1 base, with 3 bases between them. The CDR3 has 12 residues. CDR3 DNA: TGTGCCAGCAGCTTCGAGAACACTGAAGCTTTCTTT. Translating it yields CASSFENTEAFF. The full variable domain, rest sourced from reference TRBV7-9 and TRBJ1-1, is DTGVSQNPRHKITKRGQNVTFRCDPISEHNRLYWYRQTLGQGPEFLTYFQNEAQLEKSRLLSDRFSAERPKGSFSTLEIQRTEQGDSAMYLCASSFENTEAFFGQGTRLTVV.

This sequence joins TRBV11-2 and TRBJ2-5; 9 bases line up with TRBD2. Per germline, CDR1 SGHAT and CDR2 FQNNGV. CDR3 length: 18 residues. Trimming cost V 2 bases and J 2 bases; bases outside gene matches: 12. For the CDR3, the DNA is TGTGCCAGCAGCTTAAATCTCCCGACTAGCGGCCGTCAAGAGACCCAGTACTTC. This codes for CASSLNLPTSGRQETQYF.

This sequence joins TRBV6-6 and TRBJ1-1; tentative D call: TRBD1 (5 bases). This CDR3 spans 12 amino acids. Trimming shortened V by 11 bases and J by 1 base, and 11 bases separated the two germline ends. From germline, CDR1 is MNHNY and CDR2 SVGAGI (reference sequence). CDR3 in amino acids: CAGGTGNTEAFF. DNA for the CDR3: TGTGCCGGGGGGACGGGGAACACTGAAGCTTTCTTT.